This paragraph reports one TCR beta chain. It has no known antigen specificity. No much larger clone exists at a distance of one base, and base qualities are not known. The CDR3 spans 16 residues, from the cysteine through the phenylalanine. The only DNA kept is the CDR3, 48 bases in frame from the first base. V drops 1 base and J drops 4 bases, leaving 14 bases in between. CDR1 MGHRA and CDR2 YSYEKL were looked up in the germline V gene. The data were taken from a study of cytomegalovirus exposure and HLA in healthy donors (dated 2017 in TCRdb). Context from the whole study: An earlier analysis of under 600 of the donors reported roughly 270 Gb of sequence data and roughly 100 million unique TCR beta sequences from some 180 million T cells. An early release that covered about 640 HLA-typed donors contained 250 to 350 gigabases of sequencing data and around 80 million unique TCR sequences. Among the 398 genotyped donors, roughly 80% belonged to the genetic ancestry cluster associated with self-reported Caucasian donors. The aim of the study was to test whether cataloging public T cell receptors could identify signatures of past pathogen exposure. The study used immunosequencing to profile the T cell repertoires of about 670 subjects and linked those repertoires to cytomegalovirus serostatus. In addition to the first cohort of 666 subjects, a separate validation cohort of over 90 different subjects was used. High-throughput TCR immunosequencing, statistical association of individual TCRs with disease status, and machine learning were combined to predict cytomegalovirus infection status. A later analysis re-analyzed previously published TCR beta repertoires from 660 or so donors and added high-resolution HLA genotyping to study TCR occurrence patterns. In the later analysis, no new phenotypic data were used to find candidate immune exposures; instead, reliance was placed on TCR beta sequences and their occurrence across donors. To decide whether each TCR beta V gene segment behaved as functional or pseudogenic, an earlier analysis of some 580 of the donors relied on high-throughput TCR beta sequencing. Donor age, sex, ethnicity and CMV serostatus were compiled alongside the repertoire data. A later genetic analysis used genome-wide SNP genotypes for about 55% of the 666 donors, treating that subset as a discovery cohort. Every discovery cohort repertoire had been produced on one sequencing platform. Both class I and class II loci were covered by HLA typing, at four-digit resolution. Typing coverage differed by locus: A, B, C, DRB1 and DQB1 were typed in about 620-630 donors, DQA1 in approximately 520, DPA1 in around 610, and DPB1 in just under 490. Five DR-DQ haplotypes were handled as single units for association and clustering, since linkage in the cohort was strong. Across around 400 genotyped donors of the cohort, an average of approximately 220,000 unique TCR beta nucleotide sequences per donor were sequenced, and around 19% of those sequences were non-productive. General conclusions and limits of the study: Sequencing depth was assumed to be roughly uniform across donors in the presence/absence analyses, though that assumption may not hold. The classifier was reported to diagnose cytomegalovirus status with high specificity and sensitivity in both the original and validation cohorts. In this cohort, only TCR beta chains were sequenced, and detectable features were limited by the absence of alpha or paired-chain data. Most TCR sequences were seen in very few donors, while some public TCRs were found in many individuals. A cluster of highly shared sequence variants was judged likely to represent a technical artifact of the sequencing pipeline. CMV serostatus was the only immune exposure information available for the cohort. In a later analysis, TCR association rates were found to vary across HLA loci, with the most associated TCRs seen for DRB1 alleles and the fewest for HLA-C alleles. When HLA alleles, especially DR and DQ, strongly co-occurred, TCR associations were difficult to assign to individual alleles. In a later analysis, some 17,000 TCR beta sequences were associated with specific HLA alleles at a false discovery rate of 0.05. In vitro tests confirmed that a few of the cytomegalovirus-associated TCR beta chains recognize cytomegalovirus antigens. A later analysis found that most CMV-associated TCR beta chains appeared HLA-restricted, with HLA associations seemingly driven largely by CMV exposure. HLA typing was unavailable for some donors at each locus, so association tests used only the typed subset. Some IMGT-functional V segments, including TRBV6-2 and TRBV6-3, could not be told apart with the 87-base-pair reads, so those segments were excluded. It was suggested by the authors that the approach could potentially be generalized to other disease states and immunological phenotypes. A further reported finding was that TCR beta sequences accurately predicted the HLA-A and HLA-B alleles for most subjects in the first cohort. According to a later analysis, parvovirus B19, influenza, CMV and Epstein-Barr virus appeared linked to several top co-occurrence clusters. Correlated functional status among segregating V segments might reflect linkage disequilibrium, but an unknown experimental factor could not be ruled out. According to a later genetic analysis, donors in an Asian-associated ancestry cluster had fewer N-insertions in productive TCRs than the approximately 690-donor mean. Compared with equally common non-associated chains, HLA-associated TCR beta chains in a later analysis were more clonally expanded and had lower generation probabilities. An association between a missense DCLRE1C variant and V-gene and J-gene trimming of TCR beta chains was found in a later genetic analysis and replicated in an independent cohort. A total of 150 or so TCR beta chains were listed by the study as associated with cytomegalovirus. Because counts were too low, around 18 rarely observed V segments, including chromosome 9 orphons, were left out of the earlier analysis of several hundred of the donors. In an earlier analysis of some 500 of the donors, most TCR beta V segments were observed in productive rearrangements about 90% or about 30% of the time, broadly matching IMGT annotations.

The library was produced with the immunoSEQ multiplex PCR assay. A mixture of 60 forward primers for TCR Vbeta segments and 13 reverse primers for TCR Jbeta segments was used in the multiplex PCR. A multiplex PCR assay on genomic DNA amplified the CDR3 region of rearranged TCR beta genes. Amplified TCR beta libraries were sequenced as 87-base-pair reads on the Illumina HiSeq System. Turning to the authors' computational methods: In a later analysis, some 80 million unique TCR beta chains were counted across the 650 to 700 repertoires, and approximately 11 million of these chains were shared by at least two donors. Raw reads were error-corrected and collapsed into unique sequences with a nearest-neighbor algorithm that merged closely related sequences to remove PCR and sequencing errors. V, D and J gene segments were assigned by aligning CDR3 sequences to IMGT reference sequences. For a sequence to be retained, a match of at least six nucleotides to both a V gene segment and a J gene segment was required. A rearrangement counted as productive if the CDR3 had no stop codons and remained in frame with V and J, and every other rearrangement counted as non-productive. CDR3 was defined by IMGT convention, running from the second conserved V-encoded cysteine to the conserved J-encoded phenylalanine. Sequences without an unambiguous match to a single V gene segment were excluded from the earlier analysis of a few hundred of the donors. An earlier analysis of several hundred of the donors called V segments functional above 56.7% productive rearrangements and segregating when the between-donor standard deviation exceeded 5%. To diagnose cytomegalovirus status from the catalog of TCR beta chain sequences, a statistical classification framework was built. A later analysis assigned V and J genes by comparing TCR nucleotide sequences with IMGT/GENE-DB human TR gene sequences. A later analysis assigned CDR3 sequences and most-parsimonious VDJ recombination scenarios with the TCRdist pipeline. In a later analysis, each TCR beta chain was defined by its CDR3 amino acid sequence together with its V-gene family, and reads without a unique V-gene family were excluded. In a later analysis, around 600 highly shared, low-generation-probability nucleotide sequences were removed to address suspected cross-contamination and a sequencing artifact. In a later analysis, a clonal expansion index was calculated for each public chain from normalized within-repertoire ranks of inferred template counts. A later analysis computed generation probabilities with a VDJ recombination model fitted to out-of-frame rearrangements, and checked the results against IGoR. In a later analysis, hypergeometric tests were used to score TCR-TCR, TCR-HLA and TCR-CMV co-occurrence, with a repertoire-size bias correction applied to TCR pairs. A later analysis estimated false discovery rates by permuting HLA or CMV assignments 20 times. In a later analysis, co-occurring TCRs were grouped using DBSCAN, with TCRdist sequence similarity added in when clustering inside HLA-allele-positive subsets. Repertoires with fewer than 30,000 or more than 120,000 public chains, plus five repertoires with anomalous nucleotide sharing, were excluded from co-occurrence clustering. What TCRdb holds here is the immuneACCESS table cut down to in-frame rearrangements. Part of the clones is not present; checked against another copy, under half of the missing clones reflect an unresolved V gene, and the others are unexplained. That table is the source of V, J and clone size, and D and trimming were worked out from the DNA. In all, the sample holds around 190,000 clones, and around 80% of those were seen once. The ten largest clones capture 4.5% to 6% of the sample.

In total, roughly 710 healthy bone marrow donors made up the cohort. All cohort members were sampled while nominally healthy, although unrecorded immune exposures were likely present. The donor was CMV seronegative and belonged to the group of more than 300 seronegative cohort members. A peripheral blood sample was collected from each donor, and TCR beta sequencing was performed on peripheral blood mononuclear cells. The Qiagen DNeasy Blood Extraction Kit was used to extract genomic DNA from the blood cell samples. The sample was PBMCs. The source is a man aged 40-50 years in good health and CMV-seronegative. The rearranged segments are TRBV4-1 and TRBJ2-1; the D gene assignment is ambiguous. The nucleotide sequence is TGCGCCAGCAGCCAAGGGGCTGGGCCCTCATACAATGAGCAGTTCTTC. Translated, it reads CASSQGAGPSYNEQFF.